This T cell receptor beta chain came from a study of T-cell memory formation after mild COVID-19. The overall study: Largely donor-specific sequence clusters came from a couple of donors. Findings of the study overall: Later expanders leaned CD4+, whereas day 15 to 85 contracting clones were balanced CD4/CD8. SARS-CoV-2 specificity of second-wave clones peaking day 37 was unconfirmed.

This clonotype was recorded many times. Its specificity is unknown. Germline CDR1 is SGHRS and CDR2 is YFSETQ. There are 14 residues in the CDR3. V was trimmed by 4 bases and J by 3 bases, leaving 14 bases between them. Amplification by 5'RACE using constant-segment primers produced TCR alpha and TCR beta cDNA libraries that carried sample barcodes and UMIs. Each CDR3 protein is one row after TCRdb ran MiXCR on the 5' RACE reads. The sample yields 100,000 to 150,000 distinct CDR3 sequences, about 6.5% seen once. The sequenced sample was PBMCs or a T cell subset sorted from them (not recorded which). The rearrangement uses TRBV5-1 and TRBJ2-7; D gene ambiguous. The TCR was taken from an adult woman who had mild COVID-19 (a few samples of this study predate the infection). Cell type and time point are not known. The CDR3 spells CASSVEIWGYEQYF. CDR3 DNA: TGCGCCAGCAGCGTGGAGATTTGGGGCTACGAGCAGTACTTC.